This T cell receptor beta chain is drawn from a study of response to subunit inactivated influenza vaccine. Study findings and constraints: The authors proposed limited new T cell recruitment per seasonal influenza vaccination.

The CDR3 contains 13 residues. CDR1 and CDR2 from the germline V gene are SGHDT and YYEEEE. The germline V and J ends were trimmed by 7 bases and 5 bases, with 16 bases remaining between them. In TCRdb, the RT-PCR reads were re-called with MiXCR into one record per CDR3 protein. There are more than 450,000 distinct CDR3 sequences in the sample; 12% occur only once, and roughly 10% lies in the top ten. This clonotype was detected a few times. What it recognizes is unknown. The receptor's source is a man between 45 and 60 years old who received an inactivated influenza vaccine. The sample was PBMCs from blood, taken on the day of vaccination. J is TRBJ2-7 and V is TRBV5-6; no clear D gene. The CDR3 DNA reads as TGTGCCAGCGGACCCGTAGCTTCCAACGAGCAGTACTTC. It encodes CASGPVASNEQYF.